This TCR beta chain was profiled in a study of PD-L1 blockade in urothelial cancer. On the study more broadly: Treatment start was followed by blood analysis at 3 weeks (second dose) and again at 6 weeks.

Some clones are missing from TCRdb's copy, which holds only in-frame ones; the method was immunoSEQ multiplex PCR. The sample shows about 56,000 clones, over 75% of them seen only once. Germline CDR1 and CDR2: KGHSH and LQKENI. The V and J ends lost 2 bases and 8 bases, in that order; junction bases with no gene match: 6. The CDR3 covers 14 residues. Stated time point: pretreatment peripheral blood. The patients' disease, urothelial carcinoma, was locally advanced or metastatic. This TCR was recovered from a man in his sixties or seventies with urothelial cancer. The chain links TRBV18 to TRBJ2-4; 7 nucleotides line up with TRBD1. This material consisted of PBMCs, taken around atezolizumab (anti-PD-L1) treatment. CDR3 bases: TGTGCCAGCTCACCAGATGACAGGGTTGACATTCAGTACTTC. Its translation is CASSPDDRVDIQYF.